Shown below are 20 T cell receptor beta chains from a single sample sequenced in a study of CDR3 diversity in severe acne. Via MiXCR, TCRdb re-called the PCR reads, giving one row per CDR3 protein. The table includes about 98,000 distinct CDR3 sequences, roughly half detected once. The sequencing sample was made of blood. These receptors all stem from a male donor with acne.

This clonotype was observed many times. The chain joins TRBV12-3 or TRBV12-4 to TRBJ1-5; 9 bases map to TRBD1. Germline trimming cut 6 bases from V and 0 bases from J; bases unmatched to any gene: 3. The CDR3 has 15 residues. The CDR3 spells CASSRTGVSNQPQHF. The DNA for the CDR3 is TGTGCCAGCAGCCGGACAGGGGTTAGCAATCAGCCCCAGCATTTT.

The rearrangement links TRBV2 to TRBJ2-3; D remains ambiguous. Looked up from germline, CDR1 is SNHLY and CDR2 is FYNNEI. The CDR3 is 12 amino acids. V was pared by 5 bases and J by 2 bases, with 5 bases between. In DNA form, the CDR3 reads TGTGCCAGCAGTCCGTTCACAGATACGCAGTATTTT. Its translation is CASSPFTDTQYF. Based on the CDR3 plus reference TRBV2 and TRBJ2-3, the full variable domain is EPEVTQTPSHQVTQMGQEVILRCVPISNHLYFYWYRQILGQKVEFLVSFYNNEISEKSEIFDDQFSVERPDGSNFTLKIRSTKLEDSAMYFCASSPFTDTQYFGPGTRLTVL.

Notes on this clonotype: Given a much more abundant clone one base away, this may be a read error. V gene TRBV13 combines with J gene TRBJ2-1; 15 bases agree with TRBD2. Per the germline V gene, CDR1 is PRHDT and CDR2 is FYEKMQ (reference sequence). The CDR3 extends over 14 amino acids. The CDR3 protein is CASSSGLAGGEQLF. The CDR3 DNA reads TGTGCCAGCAGCTCGGGACTAGCGGGAGGTGAGCAGCTCTTC.

Remarks on this clonotype: This may arise from a read error, as a much more abundant clone is one base away. The chain recombines TRBV7-8 with TRBJ2-1, with TRBD2 matching over 11 bases. Germline assignment: CDR1 SGHVS and CDR2 FQNEAQ. V dropped 3 bases and J dropped 8; count of bases not matched to a gene: 6. This CDR3 is built from 15 residues. Here the CDR3 reads CASSLRLAGLDEQFF. In DNA, the CDR3 is TGTGCCAGCAGCTTGCGACTAGCGGGATTAGATGAGCAGTTCTTC.

The rearrangement uses TRBV29-1 and TRBJ2-7, with D perhaps being TRBD1 or TRBD2 (5 bases each). Trimming removed 0 bases from V and 0 bases from J, with 9 bases in between. CDR1 SQVTM and CDR2 ANQGSEA come from the germline V gene. The CDR3 runs 14 residues. CDR3 residues: CSVEDRDASYEQYF. CDR3 nucleotides: TGCAGCGTTGAAGATCGGGACGCCTCCTACGAGCAGTACTTC.

This chain links TRBV9 with TRBJ1-6; 11 positions match TRBD1. After removal of 5 bases from V and 14 bases from J, the junction contained 9 bases not matched to a gene. The CDR3 runs 14 residues. From germline, CDR1 is SGDLS and CDR2 YYNGEE. The CDR3 DNA reads TGTGCCAGCAGTTCCTGGGACAGGGGGAGGACCCTCCACTTT. It is translated as CASSSWDRGRTLHF.

This clonotype showed up many times. The chain combines TRBV7-6 with TRBJ2-3; 8 positions match TRBD1. Losses at the gene ends were 1 base for V and 6 bases for J; bases not matched to a gene: 3. The CDR3 totals 14 residues. Germline loops: CDR1 SGHVS, CDR2 FNYEAQ. The CDR3 region is CASSLGQGMDTQYF. DNA for the CDR3: TGTGCCAGCAGCTTAGGACAGGGGATGGATACGCAGTATTTT.

This clonotype occurred once. V is TRBV10-3 and J is TRBJ2-2; 7 nucleotides agree with TRBD2. The CDR3 spans 19 residues. Germline CDR1 and CDR2: ENHRY and SYGVKD. With 2 bases clipped from V and 3 bases from J, the junction kept 15 bases outside the gene matches. In nucleotides, the CDR3 is TGTGCCATCAGTGAGGTCATAGCGGGTAAACCACGAGACACCGGGGAGCTGTTTTTT. As protein: CAISEVIAGKPRDTGELFF.

The chain recombines TRBV20-1 with TRBJ2-7; 10 bases match TRBD2. This CDR3 has 16 amino acids. The V gene end was trimmed by 6 bases and the J gene end by 1 base; junction bases not matched to a gene: 12. Germline V CDR1 and CDR2: DFQATT, SNEGSKA (reference sequence). The CDR3 sequence is CSASLAGVISSYEQYF. DNA of the CDR3: TGCAGTGCGAGTCTAGCGGGAGTAATCAGTTCCTACGAGCAGTACTTC.

The sample holds many counts of this clonotype. This chain links TRBV7-6 with TRBJ1-3; D might be TRBD1 (6 bases). Germline V gene lookup returns CDR1 SGHVS and CDR2 FNYEAQ. V lost 6 bases and J lost 2, with 14 bases in between. There are 15 residues in the CDR3. CDR3 coding DNA: TGTGCCAGCAGTTACAGGGAAGGCCCTGGAAACACCATATATTTT. Its protein product is CASSYREGPGNTIYF.

This clonotype was picked up many times. V is TRBV6-4 and J is TRBJ2-1, with TRBD2 matching over 10 bases. The CDR3 is 15 amino acids. Germline V gene sequence: CDR1 MRHNA, CDR2 SNTAGT. The V segment lost 4 bases and the J segment 3 bases; nucleotides outside the gene matches: 3. The CDR3 loop is CASSATSGDYNEQFF. In DNA, the CDR3 is TGTGCCAGCAGTGCCACTAGCGGGGACTACAATGAGCAGTTCTTC.

This clonotype was recorded many times. V usage is TRBV5-6 and J usage is TRBJ2-2, with D possibly TRBD1 on 6 matching bases. CDR3 length: 17 amino acids. Germline V gene data show CDR1 as SGHDT and CDR2 as YYEEEE. The V end lost 1 base, the J end lost 3 bases, and 16 bases lay between the germline ends. The CDR3 bases are TGTGCCAGCAGCTTGTCGCAGGGGATGGTGGACACCGGGGAGCTGTTTTTT. Translating gives CASSLSQGMVDTGELFF.

This clonotype was detected ten times or more. The rearrangement joins TRBV20-1 to TRBJ2-4; D gene unclear. Germline CDR1 reads DFQATT; CDR2 reads SNEGSKA (reference sequence). V was pared by 6 bases and J by 7 bases, with 16 bases between. The CDR3 contains 13 residues. The CDR3, as DNA: TGCAGTGCCCCCATTCCTAACCTGAACATTCAGTACTTC. Translating it yields CSAPIPNLNIQYF.

V usage is TRBV3-1 and J usage is TRBJ2-1, with TRBD2 matching 7 bases. The CDR3 sequence is 16 residues long. J was trimmed by 16 bases and V by 2 bases; bases with no gene match: 20. Germline CDR1 LGHDT, CDR2 YNNKEL (reference sequence). CDR3 sequence: CASSQRSGIAYNGQFF. The CDR3 DNA reads TGTGCCAGCAGCCAAAGAAGCGGGATTGCCTACAATGGGCAATTCTTC.

This clonotype is termed medium-sized. The chain couples TRBV5-1 to TRBJ2-7, with D perhaps matching TRBD1 or TRBD2 (7 bases each). CDR3 length equals 15 residues. Trimming removed 3 bases at V and 3 bases at J, with 16 bases between. The germline V gene has CDR1 SGHRS and CDR2 YFSETQ. The CDR3 region has the DNA TGCGCCAGCAGCTGGGAGGGGGCACCGGACTACGAGCAGTACTTC. Protein sequence: CASSWEGAPDYEQYF.

This clonotype has only a few counts. The gene calls are TRBV7-7 and TRBJ2-7; D might be TRBD2 (5 bases). This CDR3 contains 15 residues. CDR1 and CDR2 (germline): SSHAT, FNYEAQ (reference sequence). The V end was cut by 0 bases, the J end by 3 bases, with 12 bases between. The CDR3, as DNA: TGTGCCAGCAGCTTAGCGGGAGTTGCCATCTACGAGCAGTACTTC. The encoded protein is CASSLAGVAIYEQYF.

The table lists this clonotype with many counts. The gene calls are TRBV20-1 and TRBJ2-5; D remains unclear. This CDR3 is built from 15 residues. Germline V gene data show CDR1 as DFQATT and CDR2 as SNEGSKA (reference sequence). V was pared by 3 bases and J by 2 bases, with 16 bases between. The CDR3 DNA reads TGCAGTGCTAGTGTCCCCGTGACGACACAAGAGACCCAGTACTTC. Encoded protein: CSASVPVTTQETQYF.

Regarding this clonotype: Being one base from a much bigger clone, this may be a read error. The chain carries TRBV5-5 and TRBJ2-1; TRBD2 might be the D (6 bases). Germline CDR1 is SGHKS and CDR2 is YYEKEE (reference sequence). V lost 4 bases and J lost 1, with 15 bases in between. This CDR3 contains 16 residues. The chain's CDR3 is CASSGRGLISYNEQFF. CDR3 bases: TGTGCCAGCAGCGGAAGGGGACTTATTTCCTACAATGAGCAGTTCTTC.

The V and J genes are TRBV25-1 and TRBJ1-1, with 7 bases aligning to TRBD1. In germline, CDR1 is MGHDK, CDR2 SYGVNS. The trim removed 6 bases at V and 2 bases at J, leaving 9 bases unmatched. The length of the CDR3 is 15 residues. The CDR3 coding sequence is TGTGCCAGCAGCTTATCACAGGGGATTAACACTGAAGCTTTCTTT. Protein: CASSLSQGINTEAFF.

This clonotype was recorded only once. The J gene is TRBJ2-7, the V gene TRBV4-1; D is uncertain. The CDR3 loop spans 15 amino acids. Germline V gene data show CDR1 as MGHRA and CDR2 as YSYEKL. V lost 0 bases and J lost 4, with 13 bases in between. The CDR3 bases are TGCGCCAGCAGCCAAGAACATGGCTACTTATACGAGCAGTACTTC. This codes for CASSQEHGYLYEQYF.